This entry lists 5 T cell receptor beta chains sequenced from one sample in a study of blood T cell repertoires in COVID-19. Produced via immunoSEQ multiplex PCR; TCRdb's table is partial and in-frame only. The table has 150,000 to 180,000 clones, 65% to 90% seen once. Material: peripheral blood. The receptors here all came from a woman aged 60 to 75 with COVID-19, enrolled during active disease.

This clone was observed once. CDR3 nucleotides: TGTGCCAGCAGCTTCAAAGGAGCGGGAGCATACGAGCAGTACTTC. Its translation: CASSFKGAGAYEQYF. The J gene is TRBJ2-7, the V gene TRBV11-3; TRBD2 aligns across 8 bases. The V segment lost 3 bases and the J segment 4 bases; nucleotides outside the gene matches: 8. CDR3 length: 15 residues. Germline loops: CDR1 SGHNT, CDR2 YENEEA.

This chain connects TRBV19 to TRBJ1-1; D is perhaps TRBD1 (5 bases). The CDR3 consists of 13 residues. Germline V gene data show CDR1 as LNHDA and CDR2 as SQIVND (reference sequence). V lost 7 bases and J lost 6, with 15 bases in between. The DNA of the CDR3 is TGTGCCAGTACAAGGGGTAGGTCGGCTGAAGCTTTCTTT. It translates to CASTRGRSAEAFF.

This clone was observed once. The chain couples TRBV15 to TRBJ2-1; 8 bases match TRBD1. Per germline, CDR1 LNHNV and CDR2 YYDKDF (reference sequence). J was trimmed by 5 bases and V by 6 bases; bases with no gene match: 12. The CDR3 covers 16 residues. CDR3 amino acids: CATRVSGTGFNNEQFF. The CDR3 DNA is TGTGCCACCAGGGTTTCCGGGACAGGTTTCAACAATGAGCAGTTCTTC.

This chain joins TRBV7-9 and TRBJ1-3, with D possibly being TRBD1 (5 bases). This CDR3 is built from 13 residues. V lost 8 bases, J lost 2 bases, and 10 bases lay in between. Germline V gene lookup returns CDR1 SEHNR and CDR2 FQNEAQ (reference sequence). Here the CDR3 DNA reads TGTGCCAGCCGAGGAGGGGCTGGAAACACCATATATTTT. It codes for CASRGGAGNTIYF.

The chain is built from TRBV5-1 and TRBJ1-1; D is uncertain. The germline V and J ends were trimmed by 4 bases and 0 bases, with 13 bases remaining between them. The CDR3 has 15 residues. CDR1 SGHRS and CDR2 YFSETQ come from the germline V gene. The CDR3 region has the DNA TGCGCCAGCAGCCGTGGCGGGGAGATGAACACTGAAGCTTTCTTT. Amino acid sequence: CASSRGGEMNTEAFF.